Presented here are 19 T cell receptor beta chains from one specimen sequenced in a study of T cell responses to AZD1222 COVID-19 vaccine. Measured with immunoSEQ multiplex PCR; TCRdb has only the in-frame clones, and not every one. The sample consists of under 170,000 clones, 94% of them appearing once. The sequencing here drew on peripheral blood, taken on day 0 of AZD1222 vaccination. Receptors were obtained from an adult in good health.

In this sample, this clone turned up once. The chain links TRBV10-3 to TRBJ2-7; maybe TRBD2 (5 bases). V gave up 6 bases and J gave up 7 bases, with 13 bases separating them. CDR1 and CDR2 from the germline V gene are ENHRY and SYGVKD. This CDR3 contains 12 residues. In DNA form, the CDR3 reads TGTGCCATCAGCAAGGAGGTGGGGGAGCAGTACGTC. Residues: CAISKEVGEQYV.

The V call is TRBV5-1, the J call TRBJ2-3, with 10 nucleotides matching TRBD1. Germline assignment: CDR1 SGHRS and CDR2 YFSETQ. Trimming cost V 3 bases and J 7 bases; bases outside gene matches: 14. The CDR3 runs 17 residues. In DNA, the CDR3 is TGCGCCAGCAGCTATTTACCCGGGACAGGGGAAATGTATACGCAGTATTTT. This sequence encodes CASSYLPGTGEMYTQYF.

This chain joins TRBV28 and TRBJ1-2, with TRBD1 as a possible D gene (5 bases). CDR1 and CDR2 from the germline V gene are MDHEN and SYDVKM. V was pared by 5 bases and J by 4 bases, with 17 bases between. This CDR3 is 15 amino acids long. The CDR3 DNA follows: TGTGCCAGCAGTCGTGACCTGGGACCGATCTATGGCTACACCTTC. Translated, it gives CASSRDLGPIYGYTF.

V gene TRBV4-1 combines with J gene TRBJ2-1, with 8 bases lining up with TRBD2. Trimming removed 1 base from V and 4 bases from J; junction bases left unmatched: 15. Germline CDR1 MGHRA, CDR2 YSYEKL. CDR3 length: 19 amino acids. The CDR3 sequence: CASSQVEIAGTLGYNEQFF. The CDR3 DNA reads as TGCGCCAGCAGCCAAGTTGAGATAGCGGGAACTCTGGGATACAATGAGCAGTTCTTC.

The rearrangement links TRBV5-4 to TRBJ2-3, with D maybe TRBD2 (7 bases). Trimming cost V 6 bases and J 4 bases, with 21 bases left between them. The CDR3 totals 16 residues. Germline V gives CDR1 SGHNT, CDR2 YYREEE (reference sequence). The CDR3 bases are TGTGCCAGCACCCCTAGGGGGGGGGCCAAGCCAGATACGCAGTATTTT. Translated, it gives CASTPRGGAKPDTQYF. Complete variable domain (other parts from reference TRBV5-4 and TRBJ2-3): ETGVTQSPTHLIKTRGQQVTLRCSSQSGHNTVSWYQQALGQGPQFIFQYYREEENGRGNFPPRFSGLQFPNYSSELNVNALELDDSALYLCASTPRGGAKPDTQYFGPGTRLTVL.

The chain couples TRBV28 to TRBJ2-3, with 8 bases matching TRBD1. The CDR3 loop spans 15 amino acids. The J segment lost 0 bases and the V segment lost 6 bases, leaving 5 bases of the junction unmatched. The germline V gene has CDR1 MDHEN and CDR2 SYDVKM. CDR3 protein: CASSPQGASTDTQYF. The CDR3 region has the DNA TGTGCCAGCAGCCCCCAGGGGGCGAGCACAGATACGCAGTATTTT.

V is TRBV5-1 and J is TRBJ1-1, with D perhaps TRBD1 (6 bases). V was cut by 0 bases and J by 7 bases, with 13 bases left in between. The CDR3 sequence is 14 residues long. In germline, CDR1 is SGHRS, CDR2 YFSETQ. The CDR3 bases are TGCGCCAGCAGCTTGGGAGCAGGGGTCCGTGAAGCTTTCTTT. Its translation is CASSLGAGVREAFF.

This clone was recorded a few times. V gene TRBV25-1 combines with J gene TRBJ2-2; the match to TRBD1 covers 7 bases. The V gene end was trimmed by 8 bases and the J gene end by 5 bases; junction bases not matched to a gene: 11. CDR1 is MGHDK, CDR2 SYGVNS, per germline. CDR3 length: 15 amino acids. The CDR3 nucleotides read TGTGCCAGCGGCACAGGGGACCTAGGGACCGGGGAGCTGTTTTTT. Translated: CASGTGDLGTGELFF.

The chain joins TRBV10-3 to TRBJ2-5, with 10 bases matching TRBD2. Germline V gives CDR1 ENHRY, CDR2 SYGVKD. The CDR3 extends over 14 amino acids. The junction had 2 bases not matched to a gene; V was cut back by 3 bases and J by 4 bases. CDR3 in amino acids: CAISEAGGRETQYF. Here the CDR3 DNA reads TGTGCCATCAGTGAAGCGGGGGGGAGAGAGACCCAGTACTTC.

The gene calls are TRBV7-3 and TRBJ2-3, with TRBD2 as a possible D gene (5 bases). Germline V gene lookup returns CDR1 SGHTA and CDR2 FQGTGA. CDR3 size: 14 residues. Trimming removed 5 bases at V and 3 bases at J, with 12 bases between. CDR3 residues: CASSPLWRTDTQYF. For the CDR3, the DNA is TGTGCCAGCAGCCCGCTGTGGAGGACAGATACGCAGTATTTT.

V gene TRBV2 combines with J gene TRBJ2-1; 7 bases are shared with TRBD1. Germline V gives CDR1 SNHLY, CDR2 FYNNEI. With 1 base clipped from V and 3 bases from J, the junction kept 12 bases outside the gene matches. The CDR3 runs 18 residues. CDR3 loop: CASSEVKTGALDYNEQFF. In DNA, the CDR3 is TGTGCCAGCAGTGAAGTAAAAACAGGGGCCCTAGACTACAATGAGCAGTTCTTC.

For the CDR3, the DNA is TGTGCCAGCAGTTACACAGGGTTGGAAGCTTTCTTT. This encodes CASSYTGLEAFF. The chain has TRBV6-2 or TRBV6-3 and TRBJ1-1; D may be TRBD1 (6 bases). V was pared by 2 bases and J by 8 bases, with 9 bases between. Germline CDR1 MNHEY, CDR2 SVGEGT. The CDR3 is made up of 12 amino acids.

This chain uses TRBV11-3 with TRBJ1-1; D gene unclear. This CDR3 is 14 amino acids long. Trimming removed 1 base at V and 3 bases at J, with 9 bases between. Germline V gene lookup returns CDR1 SGHNT and CDR2 YENEEA. The CDR3 DNA sequence: TGTGCCAGCAGCTTAGGGGGAGTCGACACTGAAGCTTTCTTT. It is translated as CASSLGGVDTEAFF. Drawing the rest from reference TRBV11-3 and TRBJ1-1, the complete variable domain is EAGVVQSPRYKIIEKKQPVAFWCNPISGHNTLYWYLQNLGQGPELLIRYENEEAVDDSQLPKDRFSAERLKGVDSTLKIQPAELGDSAVYLCASSLGGVDTEAFFGQGTRLTVV.

This rearrangement joins TRBV18 to TRBJ1-6; no clear D gene. V lost 3 bases to trimming and J lost 0 bases, with 15 bases between them. The length of the CDR3 is 18 residues. The germline V gene has CDR1 KGHSH and CDR2 LQKENI. CDR3 residues: CASSPMVGRSSYNSPLHF. In DNA, the CDR3 is TGTGCCAGCTCACCGATGGTTGGCAGGAGCTCCTATAATTCACCCCTCCACTTT.

The rearrangement joins TRBV12-3 or TRBV12-4 to TRBJ1-1; D gene unclear. The CDR3 has 11 residues. Trimming removed 2 bases at V and 4 bases at J, with 2 bases between. The CDR3 coding sequence is TGTGCCAGCAGTTTAATCACTGAAGCTTTCTTT. This gives the protein CASSLITEAFF.

The rearrangement links TRBV11-2 to TRBJ1-3; D perhaps matches TRBD1 (6 bases). With 7 bases removed from V and 0 bases from J, the gap between germline ends came to 13 bases. The CDR3 sequence is 15 residues long. CDR1 and CDR2 (germline): SGHAT, FQNNGV. The CDR3, as DNA: TGTGCCAGCACCTCAACAGGGTTCTCTGGAAACACCATATATTTT. This sequence encodes CASTSTGFSGNTIYF.

This clone has only one observation. The chain recombines TRBV18 with TRBJ2-2; weak D call: TRBD1 (6 bases). CDR1 and CDR2 from the germline V gene are KGHSH and LQKENI. This CDR3 is 14 amino acids long. V was trimmed by 6 bases and J by 6 bases, leaving 14 bases between them. The CDR3 loop is CASSTWTAPGELFF. Written as DNA, the CDR3 is TGTGCCAGCTCCACCTGGACAGCCCCCGGGGAGCTGTTTTTT. The full variable domain, in which reference TRBV18 and TRBJ2-2 provide the parts outside the CDR3, is NAGVMQNPRHLVRRRGQEARLRCSPMKGHSHVYWYRQLPEEGLKFMVYLQKENIIDESGMPKERFSAEFPKEGPSILRIQQVVRGDSAAYFCASSTWTAPGELFFGEGSRLTVL.

This rearrangement joins TRBV6-2 or TRBV6-3 to TRBJ1-6; D is undetermined. The CDR3 is made up of 13 amino acids. Germline-derived CDR1 and CDR2 are MNHEY and SVGEGT. Trimming left V 5 bases short and J 10 bases short, with 12 bases between. CDR3 amino acids: CASSTRESSPLHF. DNA for the CDR3: TGTGCCAGCAGTACCCGGGAATCGTCACCCCTCCACTTT.

The chain has TRBV21-1 and TRBJ1-4; the D call of TRBD1 is as the table states it, not checked on the DNA. TRBV21-1 is tagged as a pseudogene. The CDR3 totals 17 residues. CDR3 bases: TGTGCCAGCAGCACTCGCCCCCGGGACAGCGGTAATGAAAAACTGTTTTTT. Translating it yields CASSTRPRDSGNEKLFF.